What follows describes a single T cell receptor beta chain. V was clipped by 7 bases and J by 1 base, with 7 bases between them. Germline CDR1 reads SEHNR; CDR2 reads FQNEAQ (reference sequence). This CDR3 comprises 12 residues. This record comes from a study of blood T cell repertoires in COVID-19. Study-wide background: The United States, Italy and Spain provided the acute and convalescent COVID-19 samples. PBMCs, B-cell-depleted T cells, or T cells were the source of the cDNA or gDNA that made up the material.

As handled by the study authors: Reference gene primer amplification in the assay estimated nucleated cell counts. Sequenced by immunoSEQ multiplex PCR; TCRdb stores in-frame clones only, minus some. Clonal size and the V and J genes are those of that table, whereas D and trimming came from the DNA. The sample lists about 210,000 clones, approximately 90% occurring once. The V call is TRBV7-9, the J call TRBJ1-1; D is ambiguous. This receptor was obtained from a woman in her thirties or forties with acute or convalescent COVID-19. Sequenced input: peripheral blood. The DNA of the CDR3 is TGTGCCAGCACCACAAAGAACACTGAAGCTTTCTTT. It specifies CASTTKNTEAFF.